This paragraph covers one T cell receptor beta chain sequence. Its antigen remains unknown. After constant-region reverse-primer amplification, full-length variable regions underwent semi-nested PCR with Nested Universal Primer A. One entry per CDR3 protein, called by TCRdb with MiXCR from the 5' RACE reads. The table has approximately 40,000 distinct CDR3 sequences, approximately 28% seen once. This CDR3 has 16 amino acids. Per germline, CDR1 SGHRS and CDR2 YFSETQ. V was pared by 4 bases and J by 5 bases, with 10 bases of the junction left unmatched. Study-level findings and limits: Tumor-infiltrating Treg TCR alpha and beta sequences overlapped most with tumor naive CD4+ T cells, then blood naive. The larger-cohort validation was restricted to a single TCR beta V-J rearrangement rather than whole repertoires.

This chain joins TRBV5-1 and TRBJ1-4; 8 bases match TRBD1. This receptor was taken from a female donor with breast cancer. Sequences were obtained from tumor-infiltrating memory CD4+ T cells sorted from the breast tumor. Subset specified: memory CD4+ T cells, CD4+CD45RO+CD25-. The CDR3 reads CASSSLQGAANEKLFF. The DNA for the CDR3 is TGCGCCAGCAGCAGCCTCCAGGGGGCAGCGAATGAAAAACTGTTTTTT.